This T cell receptor (beta chain) was captured by sequencing in a study of blood T cell repertoires in COVID-19. Germline V gene sequence: CDR1 KGHSH, CDR2 LQKENI. CDR3 length: 15 amino acids. V lost 5 bases to trimming and J lost 2 bases, with 12 bases between them. Per the study methods: Nucleated cell counts were estimated from reference gene primer amplification. Assay used: immunoSEQ multiplex PCR; TCRdb lists only in-frame clones, some missing. V, J and clone size are taken as reported in that table, and D and trimming were inferred from the DNA itself. The sample includes about 300,000 clones, around 92% seen only once; the top ten take 2.9%.

Sequencing was performed on PBMCs or T cells enriched from blood (not recorded which). This chain joins TRBV18 and TRBJ1-4, with D maybe TRBD1 (5 bases). The receptor was derived from a woman aged 50 to 60 who had been exposed to COVID-19. The CDR3 protein is CASSSFGGTNEKLFF. The DNA for the CDR3 is TGTGCCAGCTCATCCTTCGGGGGGACTAATGAAAAACTGTTTTTT. Full variable domain (missing parts from reference TRBV18 and TRBJ1-4): NAGVMQNPRHLVRRRGQEARLRCSPMKGHSHVYWYRQLPEEGLKFMVYLQKENIIDESGMPKERFSAEFPKEGPSILRIQQVVRGDSAAYFCASSSFGGTNEKLFFGSGTQLSVL.